The entry below describes one T cell receptor (beta chain). Study processing details: Amplification of reference gene primers provided the estimated nucleated cell counts. TCRdb keeps only in-frame clones here, not all; method: immunoSEQ multiplex PCR. D and trimming come from the DNA, and the V and J calls and clone size come from that table. The top ten clones hold 0.95% to 1.5% of a sample with roughly 140,000 clones, more than 75% of them seen once. These data belong to a study of blood T cell repertoires in COVID-19. Study-wide background: The United States, Italy and Spain provided the acute and convalescent COVID-19 samples. PBMCs, B-cell-depleted T cells, or T cells provided the cDNA or gDNA that made up the material.

Clinical history reported by participants formed the basis on which cohorts were assigned. This sequence was found in a woman aged 25 to 45 with acute COVID-19. The source material was PBMCs or T cells enriched from blood (not recorded which).

The CDR3 here is CAISEGLAGGSLMFF. The CDR3 nucleotides are TGTGCCATCAGTGAGGGACTAGCGGGAGGGTCCCTTATGTTCTTC. This chain uses TRBV10-3 with TRBJ2-1; 15 nucleotides line up with TRBD2. V shed 2 bases and J 15 bases; nucleotides not matched to a gene: 8. Germline V gene sequence: CDR1 ENHRY, CDR2 SYGVKD. The CDR3 loop spans 15 amino acids.